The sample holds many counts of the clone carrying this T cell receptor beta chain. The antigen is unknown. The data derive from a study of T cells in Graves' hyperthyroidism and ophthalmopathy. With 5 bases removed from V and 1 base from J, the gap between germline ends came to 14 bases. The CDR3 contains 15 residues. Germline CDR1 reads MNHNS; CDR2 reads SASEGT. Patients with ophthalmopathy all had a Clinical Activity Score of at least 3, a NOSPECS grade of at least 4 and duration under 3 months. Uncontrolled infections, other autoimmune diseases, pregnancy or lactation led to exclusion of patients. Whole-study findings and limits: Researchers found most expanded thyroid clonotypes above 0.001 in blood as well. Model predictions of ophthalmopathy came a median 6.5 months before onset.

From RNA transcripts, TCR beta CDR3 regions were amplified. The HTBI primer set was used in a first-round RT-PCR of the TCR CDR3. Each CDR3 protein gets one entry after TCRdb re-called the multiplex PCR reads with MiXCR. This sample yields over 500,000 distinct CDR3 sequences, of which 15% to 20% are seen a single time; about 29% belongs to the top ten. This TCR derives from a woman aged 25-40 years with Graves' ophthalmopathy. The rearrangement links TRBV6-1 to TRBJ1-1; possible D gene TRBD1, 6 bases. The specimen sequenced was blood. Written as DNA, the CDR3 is TGTGCCAGCAGTTATTTGGGGGCACGGAACACTGAAGCTTTCTTT. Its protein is CASSYLGARNTEAFF.